This T cell receptor (beta chain) was profiled in a study of blood T cell repertoires in COVID-19. Measured with immunoSEQ multiplex PCR; TCRdb has only the in-frame clones, and not every one. The data hold approximately 250,000 clones, with about 80% observed a single time. Material for sequencing was peripheral blood. This receptor was identified in a human donor in a cohort sampled during active COVID-19.

CDR3 DNA: TGTGCCAGCAGCTCCGGGGCCTATAATTCACCCCTCCACTTT. Translated, it gives CASSSGAYNSPLHF. The rearrangement uses TRBV7-8 and TRBJ1-6; D is uncertain. The germline V and J ends were trimmed by 4 bases and 2 bases, with 6 bases remaining between them. CDR1 is SGHVS, CDR2 FQNEAQ, per germline. The CDR3 loop spans 14 amino acids.